These 17 T cell receptor beta chains were sequenced from one sample in a study of T cells expressing NK-cell markers. From its re-call of the 5' RACE reads, TCRdb lists each CDR3 protein once, without DNA. The sample's table shows about 450,000 distinct CDR3 sequences. Material: blood T cells: a sorted CD56 or NKG2C T cell subset, CD4+ or CD8+ T cells, or bulk PBMC T cells (not recorded which). Receptors were obtained from a woman aged 18-69 years in good health.

The V and J genes are TRBV9 and TRBJ2-1. This CDR3 spans 13 amino acids. The germline CDR1 and CDR2 sequences are SGDLS and YYNGEE. CDR3 residues: CASSVFPTVGQFF. The full variable domain, its missing parts supplied by reference TRBV9 and TRBJ2-1, is DSGVTQTPKHLITATGQRVTLRCSPRSGDLSVYWYQQSLDQGLQFLIQYYNGEERAKGNILERFSAQQFPDLHSELNLSSLELGDSALYFCASSVFPTVGQFFGPGTRLTVL.

The gene calls are TRBV12-3 or TRBV12-4 and TRBJ2-3; TCRdb gives TRBD2 as the D gene, but with no DNA this cannot be confirmed. This CDR3 is built from 17 residues. CDR3: CASSPGRTSGVADTQYF.

The chain is built from TRBV7-9 and TRBJ2-5; TCRdb indicates TRBD2, and absent DNA this call remains unverified. Germline CDR1 is SEHNR and CDR2 is FQNEAQ (reference sequence). This CDR3 is 15 amino acids long. CDR3 loop: CASSRTSGMSETQYF. Filled out from reference TRBV7-9 and TRBJ2-5, the complete variable domain reads DTGVSQNPRHKITKRGQNVTFRCDPISEHNRLYWYRQTLGQGPEFLTYFQNEAQLEKSRLLSDRFSAERPKGSFSTLEIQRTEQGDSAMYLCASSRTSGMSETQYFGPGTRLLVL.

The chain carries TRBV4-2 and TRBJ2-3; the D call from TCRdb, TRBD2, cannot be confirmed without DNA. In germline, CDR1 is LGHNA, CDR2 YNFKEQ. This CDR3 is 19 amino acids long. The CDR3 sequence is CASSTGLAGGRFSADTQYF.

V and J are TRBV12-3 or TRBV12-4 and TRBJ2-5; no DNA is available, so the TRBD1 call from TCRdb remains unchecked. This CDR3 is 15 amino acids long. This CDR3 is CASSVDRGFKETQYF.

The chain uses TRBV4-1 and TRBJ1-6. This CDR3 spans 16 amino acids. CDR1 and CDR2 (germline): MGHRA, YSYEKL. CDR3 loop: CASSQDRGSQSSPLHF.

The chain employs TRBV25-1 and TRBJ2-7. CDR1 MGHDK and CDR2 SYGVNS come from the germline V gene. The CDR3 spans 16 residues. CDR3 in amino acids: CASSGFGLASSYEQYF.

This chain links TRBV12-3 or TRBV12-4 with TRBJ2-1; TCRdb's D call of TRBD2 is untestable without DNA. The CDR3 extends over 19 amino acids. The CDR3 is CASSFFRTLGSGHNNEQFF.

The CDR3 reads CASSPAGVPARTTFNEKLFF. This sequence joins TRBV12-3 or TRBV12-4 and TRBJ1-4; TCRdb proposes TRBD1, but this gene call is untestable without DNA. This CDR3 is built from 20 residues.

The chain's CDR3 is CATSREAGGDYNEQFF. The chain recombines TRBV15 with TRBJ2-1; without DNA, the TCRdb call of TRBD1 cannot be checked. This CDR3 is 16 amino acids long. Germline values: CDR1 LNHNV, CDR2 YYDKDF (reference sequence).

The V call is TRBV5-5, the J call TRBJ1-1; absent DNA, TCRdb's TRBD1 call cannot be checked. The CDR3 runs 15 residues. CDR1 SGHKS and CDR2 YYEKEE come from the germline V gene (reference sequence). CDR3 loop: CASSLGQTPNTEAFF.

The CDR3 loop reads CASSLWGTTYEQYF. V is TRBV5-6 and J is TRBJ2-7. CDR3 length: 14 amino acids. Germline CDR1 and CDR2: SGHDT and YYEEEE.

Here the CDR3 reads CASSSRQSSYNSPLHF. The chain has TRBV12-3 or TRBV12-4 and TRBJ1-6. The CDR3 spans 16 residues.

This chain links TRBV7-9 with TRBJ2-7. In germline, CDR1 is SEHNR, CDR2 FQNEAQ (reference sequence). CDR3 length: 12 amino acids. Here the CDR3 reads CASRPLNYEQYF.

V is TRBV6-1 and J is TRBJ1-2; the D call from TCRdb, TRBD1, cannot be confirmed without DNA. This CDR3 has 17 residues. Germline loops: CDR1 MNHNS, CDR2 SASEGT. CDR3 amino acids: CASTKGQGPSGVYGYTF.

This chain connects TRBV10-3 to TRBJ2-3; TCRdb designates TRBD1, a call that cannot be tested without DNA. This CDR3 region has 15 residues. Looked up from germline, CDR1 is ENHRY and CDR2 is SYGVKD. This chain's CDR3 is CAISDSVQGTDTQYF.

The chain links TRBV9 to TRBJ1-2; the D call from TCRdb, TRBD1, cannot be confirmed without DNA. This CDR3 is built from 15 residues. Germline V gene data show CDR1 as SGDLS and CDR2 as YYNGEE. This CDR3 is CASSVALGQGYGYTF. The complete variable domain, with remaining parts taken from reference TRBV9 and TRBJ1-2, reads DSGVTQTPKHLITATGQRVTLRCSPRSGDLSVYWYQQSLDQGLQFLIQYYNGEERAKGNILERFSAQQFPDLHSELNLSSLELGDSALYFCASSVALGQGYGYTFGSGTRLTVV.